Sequencing of this TCR beta chain was carried out in a study of T cells in Graves' hyperthyroidism and ophthalmopathy. What was amplified from RNA transcripts were TCR beta CDR3 regions. During a first-round RT-PCR of the TCR CDR3, the HTBI primer set was used. TCRdb reprocessed the multiplex PCR reads with MiXCR, giving one entry per CDR3 protein. The sample lists around 520,000 distinct CDR3 sequences, roughly 14% occurring once. Subjects aged 18 to 65 presented with newly diagnosed hyperthyroidism of less than 2 months' duration. Each 10 ml fresh peripheral blood draw supplied the PBMCs. The clonotype was recovered from a young woman with Graves' hyperthyroidism. Specimen: blood.

The DNA for the CDR3 is TGCGCCAGCAGAGGCCCCACAGATACGCAGTATTTT. This sequence encodes CASRGPTDTQYF. The chain links TRBV5-1 to TRBJ2-3; D uncertain. Trimming cost V 5 bases and J 2 bases, with 6 bases left between them. Germline lookup yields CDR1 SGHRS and CDR2 YFSETQ. The CDR3 extends over 12 amino acids.